This T cell receptor (beta chain) was captured in a study of cytomegalovirus exposure and HLA in healthy donors. From the approximately 120-subject validation cohort, which was separate from the roughly 700-subject first cohort, the donors were drawn. V dropped 6 bases and J dropped 6; count of bases not matched to a gene: 4. The CDR3 is 14 amino acids. Germline values: CDR1 MNHEY, CDR2 SVGAGI. Findings and limits, study-wide: Most sequenced TCRs were rare (though some public TCRs occurred in many donors). It was 150 or so TCR beta chains that were listed as cytomegalovirus-associated. One later analysis, an examination of the 120 validation repertoires, found that first-cohort TCR clusters tended to co-occur in them.

Repertoires were generated with immunoSEQ multiplex PCR, while TCRdb's copy carries only in-frame clones and drops some. The sample shows roughly 76,000 clones, 94% of them seen only once. This clone appeared once. Its antigen remains unidentified. The chain employs TRBV6-5 and TRBJ2-4; TRBD1 matches 11 bases. The sample comprised PBMCs. The source of this sequence is a man in his late teens or twenties in good health and CMV-seropositive. As DNA, the CDR3 is TGTGCCAGCAGCCCCGGGACAGGGGGAAACATTCAGTACTTC. Its translation: CASSPGTGGNIQYF.